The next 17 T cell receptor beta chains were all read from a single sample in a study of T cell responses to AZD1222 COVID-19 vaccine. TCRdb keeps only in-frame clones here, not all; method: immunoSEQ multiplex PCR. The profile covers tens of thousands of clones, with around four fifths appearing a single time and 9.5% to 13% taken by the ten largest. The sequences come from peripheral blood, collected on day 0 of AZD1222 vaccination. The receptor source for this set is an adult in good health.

This chain's CDR3 is CASSLWLTGNYGYTF. The CDR3, as DNA: TGTGCCAGCAGCTTGTGGTTGACAGGGAACTATGGCTACACCTTC. The V call is TRBV5-6, the J call TRBJ1-2, with 7 bases that match TRBD1. Trimming removed 1 base from V and 2 bases from J; junction bases left unmatched: 5. CDR3 length equals 15 residues. Germline values: CDR1 SGHDT, CDR2 YYEEEE.

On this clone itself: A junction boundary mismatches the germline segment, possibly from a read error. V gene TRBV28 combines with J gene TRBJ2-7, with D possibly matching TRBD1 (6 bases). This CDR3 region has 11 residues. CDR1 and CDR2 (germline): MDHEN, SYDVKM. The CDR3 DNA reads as TGTGCCAGCAGTTTAAGGGACAACTCTGGCTTC. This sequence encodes CASSLRDNSGF.

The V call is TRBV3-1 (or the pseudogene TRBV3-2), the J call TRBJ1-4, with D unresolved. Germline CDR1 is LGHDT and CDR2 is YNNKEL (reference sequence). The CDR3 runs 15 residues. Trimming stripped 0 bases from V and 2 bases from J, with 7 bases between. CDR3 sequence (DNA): TGTGCCAGCAGCCAAGATTCGAGTACTAATGAAAAACTGTTTTTT. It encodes CASSQDSSTNEKLFF.

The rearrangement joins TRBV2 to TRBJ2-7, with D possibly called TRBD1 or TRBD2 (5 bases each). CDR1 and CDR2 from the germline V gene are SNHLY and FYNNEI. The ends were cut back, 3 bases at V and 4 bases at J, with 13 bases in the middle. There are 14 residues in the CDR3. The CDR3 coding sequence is TGTGCCAGCAGTGACGCCGGGACGAAGTACGAGCAGTACTTC. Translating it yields CASSDAGTKYEQYF.

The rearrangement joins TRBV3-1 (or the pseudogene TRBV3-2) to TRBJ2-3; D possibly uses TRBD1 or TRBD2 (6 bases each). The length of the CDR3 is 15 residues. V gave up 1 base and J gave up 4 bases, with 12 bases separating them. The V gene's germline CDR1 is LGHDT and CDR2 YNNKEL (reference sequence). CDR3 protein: CASSQGGGGPDTQYF. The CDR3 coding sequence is TGTGCCAGCAGCCAAGGAGGAGGGGGTCCAGATACGCAGTATTTT.

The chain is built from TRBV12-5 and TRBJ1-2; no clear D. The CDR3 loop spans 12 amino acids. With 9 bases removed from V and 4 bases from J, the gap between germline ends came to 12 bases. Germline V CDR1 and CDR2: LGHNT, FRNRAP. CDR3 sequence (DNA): TGTGCTAGCGTTAGGACTCCCTATGGCTACACCTTC. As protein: CASVRTPYGYTF.

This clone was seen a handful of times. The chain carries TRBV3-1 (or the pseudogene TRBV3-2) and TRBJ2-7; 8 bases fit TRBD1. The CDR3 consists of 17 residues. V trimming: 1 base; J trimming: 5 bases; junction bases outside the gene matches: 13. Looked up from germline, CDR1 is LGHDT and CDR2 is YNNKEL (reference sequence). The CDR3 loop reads CASSQGAGQGRANEQYF. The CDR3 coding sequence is TGTGCCAGCAGCCAAGGCGCAGGACAGGGAAGGGCTAACGAGCAGTACTTC.

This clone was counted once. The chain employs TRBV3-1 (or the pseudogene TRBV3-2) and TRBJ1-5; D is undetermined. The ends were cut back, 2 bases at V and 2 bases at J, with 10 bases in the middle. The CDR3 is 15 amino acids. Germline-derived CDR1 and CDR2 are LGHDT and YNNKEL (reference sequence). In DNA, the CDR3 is TGTGCCAGCAGCCAAACATTTACGGGCAATCAGCCCCAGCATTTT. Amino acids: CASSQTFTGNQPQHF.

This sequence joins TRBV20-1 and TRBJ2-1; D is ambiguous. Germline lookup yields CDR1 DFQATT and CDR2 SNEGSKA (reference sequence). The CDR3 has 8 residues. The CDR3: CRSEEQFF. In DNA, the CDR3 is TGCAGAAGTGAAGAGCAGTTCTTC.

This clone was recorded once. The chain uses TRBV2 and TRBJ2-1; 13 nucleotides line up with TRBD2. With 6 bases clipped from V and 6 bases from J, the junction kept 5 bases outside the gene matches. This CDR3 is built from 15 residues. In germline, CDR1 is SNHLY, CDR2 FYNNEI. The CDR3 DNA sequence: TGTGCCAGCAGCGGGACTAGCGGGGTGCGCAATGAGCAGTTCTTC. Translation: CASSGTSGVRNEQFF.

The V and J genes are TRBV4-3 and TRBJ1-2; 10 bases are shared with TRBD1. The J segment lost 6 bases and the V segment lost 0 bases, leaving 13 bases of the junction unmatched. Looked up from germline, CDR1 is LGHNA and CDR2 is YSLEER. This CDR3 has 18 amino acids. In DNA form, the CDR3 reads TGCGCCAGCAGCCAAGAGGGGACAGGGGAGGGCACTGTGAATGGCTACACCTTC. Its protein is CASSQEGTGEGTVNGYTF.

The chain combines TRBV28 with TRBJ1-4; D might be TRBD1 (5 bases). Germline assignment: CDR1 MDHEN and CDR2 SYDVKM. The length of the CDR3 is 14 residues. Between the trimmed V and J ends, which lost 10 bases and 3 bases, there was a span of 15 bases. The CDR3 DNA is TGTGCCACCAGGGCGCTCGGGGCTAATGAAAAACTGTTTTTT. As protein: CATRALGANEKLFF.

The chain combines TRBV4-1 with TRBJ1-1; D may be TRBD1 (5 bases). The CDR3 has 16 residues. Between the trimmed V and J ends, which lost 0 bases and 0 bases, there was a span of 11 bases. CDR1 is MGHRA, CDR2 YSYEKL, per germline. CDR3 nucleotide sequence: TGCGCCAGCAGCCAAGAAGTCGGACACCTGAACACTGAAGCTTTCTTT. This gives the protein CASSQEVGHLNTEAFF.

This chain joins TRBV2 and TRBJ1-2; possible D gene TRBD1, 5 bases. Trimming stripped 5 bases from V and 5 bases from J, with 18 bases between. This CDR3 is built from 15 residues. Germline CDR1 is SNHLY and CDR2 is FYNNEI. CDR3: CASSHVDTGGYGYTF. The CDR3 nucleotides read TGTGCCAGCAGTCACGTAGACACGGGGGGTTATGGCTACACCTTC.

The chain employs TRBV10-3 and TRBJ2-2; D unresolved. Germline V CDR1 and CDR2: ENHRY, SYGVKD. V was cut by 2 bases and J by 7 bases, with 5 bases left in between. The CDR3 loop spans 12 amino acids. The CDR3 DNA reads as TGTGCCATCAGTGAGAGGGTCGGGGAGCTGTTTTTT. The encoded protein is CAISERVGELFF.

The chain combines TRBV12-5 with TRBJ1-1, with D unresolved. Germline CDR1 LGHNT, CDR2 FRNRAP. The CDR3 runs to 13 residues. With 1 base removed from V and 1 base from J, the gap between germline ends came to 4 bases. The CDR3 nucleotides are TGTGCTAGTGGTTTGGGTACGAACACTGAAGCTTTCTTT. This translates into CASGLGTNTEAFF. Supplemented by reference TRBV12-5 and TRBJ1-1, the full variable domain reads DARVTQTPRHKVTEMGQEVTMRCQPILGHNTVFWYRQTMMQGLELLAYFRNRAPLDDSGMPKDRFSAEMPDATLATLKIQPSEPRDSAVYFCASGLGTNTEAFFGQGTRLTVV.

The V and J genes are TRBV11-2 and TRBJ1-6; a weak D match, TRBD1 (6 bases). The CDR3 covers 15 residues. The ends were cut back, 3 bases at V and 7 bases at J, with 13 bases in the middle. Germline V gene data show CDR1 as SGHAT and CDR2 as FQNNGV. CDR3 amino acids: CASSFVDSPNSPLHF. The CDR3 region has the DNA TGTGCCAGCAGCTTTGTGGACAGTCCAAATTCACCCCTCCACTTT.